This note documents a single T cell receptor beta chain sequence. Followed over time, Seattle patients had been enrolled while infection was active. Methods used by the authors: Nucleated cell counts were estimated from reference gene primer amplification. This table comes from immunoSEQ multiplex PCR, and its TCRdb copy is limited to in-frame clones, with some not included. Clonal size and the V and J genes are those of that table, whereas D and trimming came from the DNA. The data contain fewer than 500,000 clones, 85% to 90% of them singletons. This specimen belongs to a study of blood T cell repertoires in COVID-19. CDR1 and CDR2 (germline): MGHRA, YSYEKL. The CDR3 spans 15 residues. V gave up 4 bases and J gave up 5 bases, with 15 bases separating them.

This rearrangement joins TRBV4-1 to TRBJ1-5; D remains ambiguous. The clonotype comes from a young man with COVID-19, enrolled during active disease. Source material: peripheral blood. CDR3 nucleotide sequence: TGCGCCAGCAGCCCTCACGAAGCGGACGATCAGCCCCAGCATTTT. Translated: CASSPHEADDQPQHF.